These 9 T cell receptor beta chains were sequenced from one sample in a study of blood T cell repertoires in COVID-19. TCRdb's table, derived via immunoSEQ multiplex PCR, lists solely in-frame clones and lacks some. The sample has 90,000 to 120,000 clones; approximately 88% are singletons. The specimen sequenced was peripheral blood. These receptor sequences come from a human donor in a cohort sampled during active COVID-19.

The rearrangement uses TRBV27 and TRBJ1-6; a weak D match, TRBD1 (5 bases). CDR3 size: 15 residues. Trimming cost V 2 bases and J 9 bases, with 14 bases left between them. Germline values: CDR1 MNHEY, CDR2 SMNVEV (reference sequence). The CDR3 DNA is TGTGCCAGCAGTTTAACCGACAGAGATGGTTCACCCCTCCACTTT. Protein sequence: CASSLTDRDGSPLHF.

This clone has a single count. This sequence joins TRBV5-1 and TRBJ2-2; D uncertain. Trimming pared 4 bases from V and 7 bases from J, leaving 11 bases between. The CDR3 has 13 amino acids. Germline assignment: CDR1 SGHRS and CDR2 YFSETQ. DNA of the CDR3: TGCGCCAGCAGCAACATACATCGCGGGGAGCTGTTTTTT. Its translation is CASSNIHRGELFF.

The J gene is TRBJ1-1, the V gene TRBV10-3, with D tentatively TRBD1 (6 bases). With 2 bases removed from V and 0 bases from J, the gap between germline ends came to 10 bases. The germline V gene has CDR1 ENHRY and CDR2 SYGVKD. The CDR3 has 15 amino acids. This chain's CDR3 is CAISEKGQLNTEAFF. In DNA form, the CDR3 reads TGTGCCATCAGTGAGAAGGGACAACTGAACACTGAAGCTTTCTTT.

The chain links TRBV2 to TRBJ2-2; weak D call: TRBD1 (5 bases). Between the trimmed V and J ends, which lost 3 bases and 2 bases, there was a span of 7 bases. Looked up from germline, CDR1 is SNHLY and CDR2 is FYNNEI. CDR3 length equals 14 residues. The CDR3 region is CASSEQGNTGELFF. In DNA, the CDR3 is TGTGCCAGCAGTGAGCAGGGTAACACCGGGGAGCTGTTTTTT.

The rearrangement joins TRBV2 to TRBJ1-2; D call uncertain. Looked up from germline, CDR1 is SNHLY and CDR2 is FYNNEI. V lost 3 bases, J lost 3 bases, and 5 bases lay in between. CDR3 length: 12 residues. CDR3 in amino acids: CASSDQDYGYTF. CDR3 sequence (DNA): TGTGCCAGCAGTGACCAGGACTATGGCTACACCTTC.

The J gene is TRBJ2-2, the V gene TRBV2; D call uncertain. This CDR3 is 14 amino acids long. CDR1 and CDR2 from the germline V gene are SNHLY and FYNNEI. V was cut by 6 bases and J by 0 bases, with 8 bases left in between. The chain's CDR3 is CASRLDANTGELFF. The CDR3 DNA reads as TGTGCCAGCAGGCTAGACGCGAACACCGGGGAGCTGTTTTTT.

The chain uses TRBV5-8 and TRBJ2-2; D gene unclear. The length of the CDR3 is 14 residues. Per germline, CDR1 SGHTS and CDR2 YDEGEE. V was trimmed by 1 base and J by 3 bases, leaving 7 bases between them. CDR3 region: CASSLQSDTGELFF. CDR3 nucleotide sequence: TGTGCCAGCAGCTTGCAATCGGACACCGGGGAGCTGTTTTTT. Based on the CDR3 plus reference TRBV5-8 and TRBJ2-2, the full variable domain is EAGVTQSPTHLIKTRGQQATLRCSPISGHTSVYWYQQALGLGLQFLLWYDEGEERNRGNFPPRFSGRQFPNYSSELNVNALELEDSALYLCASSLQSDTGELFFGEGSRLTVL.

The genes are TRBV2 and TRBJ1-2, with D unclear. Per the germline V gene, CDR1 is SNHLY and CDR2 is FYNNEI. The CDR3 totals 13 residues. V lost 7 bases and J 2 bases, leaving 11 bases between the germline ends. CDR3 nucleotides: TGTGCCAGCACCGAAAGAGAGAACTATGGCTACACCTTC. It codes for CASTERENYGYTF.

This sequence joins TRBV7-9 and TRBJ2-1; D gene ambiguous. From germline, CDR1 is SEHNR and CDR2 FQNEAQ (reference sequence). The CDR3 spans 13 residues. V lost 2 bases to trimming and J lost 9 bases, with 11 bases between them. The CDR3 loop is CASSLRLDGEQFF. The CDR3 coding sequence is TGTGCCAGCAGCTTAAGGCTAGACGGTGAGCAGTTCTTC.